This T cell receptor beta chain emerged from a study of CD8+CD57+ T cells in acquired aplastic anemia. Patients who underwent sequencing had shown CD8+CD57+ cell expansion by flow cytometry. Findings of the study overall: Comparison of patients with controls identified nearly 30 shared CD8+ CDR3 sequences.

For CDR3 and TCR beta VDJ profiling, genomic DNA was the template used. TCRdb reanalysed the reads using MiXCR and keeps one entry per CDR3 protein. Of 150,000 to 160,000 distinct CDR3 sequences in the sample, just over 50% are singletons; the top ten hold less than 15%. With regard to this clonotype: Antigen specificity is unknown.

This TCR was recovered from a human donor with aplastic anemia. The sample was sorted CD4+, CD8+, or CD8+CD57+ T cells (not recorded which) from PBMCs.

The CDR3 region has the DNA TGTGCCAGCAGCCAGGGTAGAGAGCAGTACTTC. As protein: CASSQGREQYF. The rearrangement links TRBV14 to TRBJ2-7; D ambiguous. V lost 3 bases to trimming and J lost 7 bases, with 7 bases between them. The CDR3 covers 11 residues. Germline CDR1 is SGHDN and CDR2 is FVKESK.